The clone carrying this T cell receptor (beta chain) was found many times. Trimming took 7 bases from V and 8 from J; bases not matched to a gene: 9. Germline V gene lookup returns CDR1 MNHEY and CDR2 SVGAGI. This CDR3 is 14 amino acids long. The sample comes from a study of blood T cell repertoires in COVID-19. Study as a whole: Material from acute and convalescent COVID-19 was sourced from the United States, Italy and Spain. PBMCs, B-cell-depleted T cells, or T cells provided the cDNA or gDNA that made up the material.

The authors' processing: Amplification of reference gene primers provided the estimated nucleated cell counts. Repertoires were generated with immunoSEQ multiplex PCR, while TCRdb's copy carries only in-frame clones and drops some. V and J calls and clone size are given by that table; D and trimming were obtained from the DNA. Of under 300,000 clones detected, over 75% appear once; the ten largest clones hold around 2.2%. Sequencing input: peripheral blood. The clonotype originates from a woman between 40 and 55 years old who had recovered from COVID-19. The chain recombines TRBV6-5 with TRBJ1-4; 8 bases are a match to TRBD1. Here the CDR3 reads CASKSGQGREKLFF. The CDR3 coding sequence is TGTGCCAGCAAGAGTGGACAGGGCCGGGAAAAACTGTTTTTT.